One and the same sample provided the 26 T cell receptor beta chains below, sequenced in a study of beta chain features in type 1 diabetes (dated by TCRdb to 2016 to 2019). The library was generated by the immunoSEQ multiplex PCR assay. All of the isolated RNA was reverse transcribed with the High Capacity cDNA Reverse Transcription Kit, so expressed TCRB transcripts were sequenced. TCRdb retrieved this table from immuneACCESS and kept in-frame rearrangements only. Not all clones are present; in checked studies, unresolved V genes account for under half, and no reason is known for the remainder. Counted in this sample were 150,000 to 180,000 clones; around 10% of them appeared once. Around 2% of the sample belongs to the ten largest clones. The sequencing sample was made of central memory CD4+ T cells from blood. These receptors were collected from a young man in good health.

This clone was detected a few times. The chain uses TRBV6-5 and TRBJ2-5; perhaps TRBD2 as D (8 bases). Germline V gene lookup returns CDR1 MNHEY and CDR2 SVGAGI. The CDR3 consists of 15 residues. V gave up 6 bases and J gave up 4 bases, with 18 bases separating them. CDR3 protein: CASSSGRGRSETQYF. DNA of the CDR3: TGTGCCAGCAGCTCCGGGAGGGGGCGGTCAGAGACCCAGTACTTC.

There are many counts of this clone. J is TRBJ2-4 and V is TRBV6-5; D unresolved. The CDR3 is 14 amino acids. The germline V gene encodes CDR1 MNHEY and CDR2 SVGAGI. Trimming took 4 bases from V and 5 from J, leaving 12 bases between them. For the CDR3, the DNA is TGTGCCAGCAGTTCCCCCGTGAACCAAAACATTCAGTACTTC. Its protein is CASSSPVNQNIQYF.

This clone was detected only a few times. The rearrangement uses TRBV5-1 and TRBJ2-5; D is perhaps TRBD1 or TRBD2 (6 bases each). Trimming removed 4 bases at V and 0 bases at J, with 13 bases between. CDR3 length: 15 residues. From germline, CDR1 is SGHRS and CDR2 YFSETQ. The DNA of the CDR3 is TGCGCCAGCAGCCTCCCGGGGGCGTACCAAGAGACCCAGTACTTC. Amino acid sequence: CASSLPGAYQETQYF.

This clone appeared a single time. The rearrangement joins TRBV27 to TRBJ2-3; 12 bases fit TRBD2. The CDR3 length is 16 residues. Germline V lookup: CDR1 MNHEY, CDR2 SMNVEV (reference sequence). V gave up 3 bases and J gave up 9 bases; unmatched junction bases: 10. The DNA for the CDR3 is TGTGCCAGCAGTTTGTGGACTAGCGGGGCCCCCCCAACGCAGTATTTT. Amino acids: CASSLWTSGAPPTQYF.

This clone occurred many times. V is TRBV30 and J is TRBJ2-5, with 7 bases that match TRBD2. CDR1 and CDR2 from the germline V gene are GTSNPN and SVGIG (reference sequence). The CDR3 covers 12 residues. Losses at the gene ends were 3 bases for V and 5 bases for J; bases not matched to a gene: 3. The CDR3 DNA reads TGTGCCTGGAGGCGACTAGCTGAGACCCAGTACTTC. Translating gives CAWRRLAETQYF.

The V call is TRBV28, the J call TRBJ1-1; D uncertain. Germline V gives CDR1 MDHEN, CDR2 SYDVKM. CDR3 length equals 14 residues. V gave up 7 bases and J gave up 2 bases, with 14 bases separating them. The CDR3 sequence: CASTKEWGNTEAFF. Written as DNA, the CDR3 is TGTGCCAGCACCAAAGAGTGGGGAAACACTGAAGCTTTCTTT.

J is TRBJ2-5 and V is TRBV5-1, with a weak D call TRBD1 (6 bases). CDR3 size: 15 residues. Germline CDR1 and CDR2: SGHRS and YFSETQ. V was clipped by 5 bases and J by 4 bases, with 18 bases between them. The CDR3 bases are TGCGCCAGCAGTTCCGGACAGCCACGCGTAGAGACCCAGTACTTC. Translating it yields CASSSGQPRVETQYF.

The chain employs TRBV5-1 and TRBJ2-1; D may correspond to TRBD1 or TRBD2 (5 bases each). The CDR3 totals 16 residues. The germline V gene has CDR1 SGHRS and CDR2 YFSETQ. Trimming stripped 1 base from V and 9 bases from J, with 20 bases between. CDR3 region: CASSLPGAVGGGEQFF. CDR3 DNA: TGCGCCAGCAGCTTGCCCGGGGCAGTGGGTGGTGGTGAGCAGTTCTTC.

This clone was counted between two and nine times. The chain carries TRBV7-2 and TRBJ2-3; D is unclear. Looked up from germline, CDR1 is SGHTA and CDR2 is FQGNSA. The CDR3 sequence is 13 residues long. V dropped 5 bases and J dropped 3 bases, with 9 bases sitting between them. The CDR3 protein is CASSPRPTDTQYF. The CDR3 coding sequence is TGTGCCAGCAGCCCCCGACCAACAGATACGCAGTATTTT.

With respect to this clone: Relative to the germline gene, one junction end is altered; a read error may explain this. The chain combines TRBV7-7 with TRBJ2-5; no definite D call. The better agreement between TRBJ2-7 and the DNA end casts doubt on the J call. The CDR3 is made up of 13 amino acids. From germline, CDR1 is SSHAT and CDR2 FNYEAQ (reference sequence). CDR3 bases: TGTGCTAGCAGCTTAGGTTCCGGCTACGAGCAGTACTTC. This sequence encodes CASSLGSGYEQYF.

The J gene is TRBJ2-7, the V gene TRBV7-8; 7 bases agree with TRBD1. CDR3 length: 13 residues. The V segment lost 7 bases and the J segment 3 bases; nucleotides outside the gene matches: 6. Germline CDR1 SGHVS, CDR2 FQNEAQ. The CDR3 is CASTYGTDYEQYF. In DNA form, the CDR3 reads TGTGCCAGCACCTATGGGACAGACTACGAGCAGTACTTC.

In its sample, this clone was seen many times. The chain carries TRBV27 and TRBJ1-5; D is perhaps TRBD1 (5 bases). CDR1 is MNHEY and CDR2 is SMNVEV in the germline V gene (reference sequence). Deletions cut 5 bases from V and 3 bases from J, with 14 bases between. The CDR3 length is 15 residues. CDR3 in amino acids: CASSPQANHNQPQHF. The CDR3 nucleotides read TGTGCCAGCAGTCCACAGGCGAATCACAATCAGCCCCAGCATTTT.

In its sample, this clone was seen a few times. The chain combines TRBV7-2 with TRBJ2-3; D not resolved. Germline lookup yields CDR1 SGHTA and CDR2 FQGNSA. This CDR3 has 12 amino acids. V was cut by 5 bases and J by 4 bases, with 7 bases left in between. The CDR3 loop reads CASSGYADTQYF. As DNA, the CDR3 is TGTGCCAGCAGCGGATACGCAGATACGCAGTATTTT. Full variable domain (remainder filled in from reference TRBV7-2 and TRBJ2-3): GAGVSQSPSNKVTEKGKDVELRCDPISGHTALYWYRQSLGQGLEFLIYFQGNSAPDKSGLPSDRFSAERTGGSVSTLTIQRTQQEDSAVYLCASSGYADTQYFGPGTRLTVL.

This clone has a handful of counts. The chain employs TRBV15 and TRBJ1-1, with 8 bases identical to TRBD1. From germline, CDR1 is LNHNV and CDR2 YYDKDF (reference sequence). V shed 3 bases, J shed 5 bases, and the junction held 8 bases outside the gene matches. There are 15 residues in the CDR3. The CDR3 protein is CATSSRGTGGTEAFF. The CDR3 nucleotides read TGTGCCACCAGCAGCAGGGGAACAGGGGGAACTGAAGCTTTCTTT.

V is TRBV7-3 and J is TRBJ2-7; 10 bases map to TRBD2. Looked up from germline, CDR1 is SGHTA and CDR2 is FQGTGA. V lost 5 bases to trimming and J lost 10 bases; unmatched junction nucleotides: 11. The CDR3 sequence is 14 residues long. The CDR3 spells CASSPTTGTSAQYF. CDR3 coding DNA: TGTGCCAGCAGCCCGACCACCGGGACTAGCGCTCAGTACTTC.

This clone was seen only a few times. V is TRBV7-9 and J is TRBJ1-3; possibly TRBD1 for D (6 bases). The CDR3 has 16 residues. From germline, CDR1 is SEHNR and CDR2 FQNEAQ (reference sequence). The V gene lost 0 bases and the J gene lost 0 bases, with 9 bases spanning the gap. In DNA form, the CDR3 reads TGTGCCAGCAGCTTAGCGTTACAGGGCTCTGGAAACACCATATATTTT. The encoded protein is CASSLALQGSGNTIYF. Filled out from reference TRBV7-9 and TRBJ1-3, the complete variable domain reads DTGVSQNPRHKITKRGQNVTFRCDPISEHNRLYWYRQTLGQGPEFLTYFQNEAQLEKSRLLSDRFSAERPKGSFSTLEIQRTEQGDSAMYLCASSLALQGSGNTIYFGEGSWLTVV.

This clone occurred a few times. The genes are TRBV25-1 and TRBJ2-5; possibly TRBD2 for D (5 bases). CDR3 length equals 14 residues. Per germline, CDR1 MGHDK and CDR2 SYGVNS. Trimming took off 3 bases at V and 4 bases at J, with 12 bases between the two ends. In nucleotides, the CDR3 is TGTGCCAGCAGTGACCTTCGGGCGGGAGAGACCCAGTACTTC. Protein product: CASSDLRAGETQYF.

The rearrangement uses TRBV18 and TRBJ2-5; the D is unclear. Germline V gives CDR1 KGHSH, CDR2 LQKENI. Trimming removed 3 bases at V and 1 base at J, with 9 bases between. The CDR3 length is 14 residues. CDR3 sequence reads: CASSPVALQETQYF. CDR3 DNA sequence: TGTGCCAGCTCACCTGTGGCCCTCCAAGAGACCCAGTACTTC.

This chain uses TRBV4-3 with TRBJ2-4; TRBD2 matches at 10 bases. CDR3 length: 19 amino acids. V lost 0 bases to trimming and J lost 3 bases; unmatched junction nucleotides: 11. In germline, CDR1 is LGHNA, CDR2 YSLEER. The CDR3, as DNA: TGCGCCAGCAGCCAAGATCCAGCGGGAGGGCCGGTGGTCAAAAACATTCAGTACTTC. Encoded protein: CASSQDPAGGPVVKNIQYF.

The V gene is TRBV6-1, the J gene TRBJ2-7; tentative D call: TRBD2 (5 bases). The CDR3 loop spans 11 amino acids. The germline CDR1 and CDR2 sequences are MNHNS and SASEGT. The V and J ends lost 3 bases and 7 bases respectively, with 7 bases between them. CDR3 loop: CASSDRREQYF. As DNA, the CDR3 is TGTGCCAGCAGTGACAGGAGGGAGCAGTACTTC.

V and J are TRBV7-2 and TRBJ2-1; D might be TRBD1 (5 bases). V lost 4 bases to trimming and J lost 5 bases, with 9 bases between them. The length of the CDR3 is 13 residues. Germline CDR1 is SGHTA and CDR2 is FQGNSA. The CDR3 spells CASSSDRHNEQFF. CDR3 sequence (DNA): TGTGCCAGCAGCTCAGACAGACACAATGAGCAGTTCTTC.

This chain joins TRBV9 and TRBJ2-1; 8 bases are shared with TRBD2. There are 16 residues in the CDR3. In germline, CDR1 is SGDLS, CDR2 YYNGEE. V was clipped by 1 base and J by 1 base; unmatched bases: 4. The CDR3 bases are TGTGCCAGCAGCGTAACATCGGGAGGGTCCTACAATGAGCAGTTCTTC. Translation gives CASSVTSGGSYNEQFF.

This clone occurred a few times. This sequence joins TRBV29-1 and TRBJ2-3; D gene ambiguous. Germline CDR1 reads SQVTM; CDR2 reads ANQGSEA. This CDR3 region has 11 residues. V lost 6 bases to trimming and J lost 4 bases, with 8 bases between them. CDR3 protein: CSVVPSDTQYF. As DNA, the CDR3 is TGCAGCGTGGTCCCTTCAGATACGCAGTATTTT.

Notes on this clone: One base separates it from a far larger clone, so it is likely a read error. This CDR3 reads CASREGCGAQYF. The CDR3 nucleotides are TGTGCCAGCAGAGAGGGGTGTGGGGCCCAGTACTTC. V gene TRBV6-5 combines with J gene TRBJ2-5; D tentatively reads TRBD1 or TRBD2 (5 bases each). Deletions cut 6 bases from V and 9 bases from J, with 14 bases between. CDR1 is MNHEY and CDR2 is SVGAGI in the germline V gene. The CDR3 consists of 12 residues.

The CDR3 bases are TGTGCCATCAGCACCGGTGCAGGGCCTGGAAACACCATATATTTT. It translates to CAISTGAGPGNTIYF. The gene calls are TRBV10-3 and TRBJ1-3, with a possible D match to TRBD1 (5 bases). Germline CDR1 reads ENHRY; CDR2 reads SYGVKD. The V and J ends lost 6 bases and 2 bases respectively, with 14 bases between them. This CDR3 has 15 residues.

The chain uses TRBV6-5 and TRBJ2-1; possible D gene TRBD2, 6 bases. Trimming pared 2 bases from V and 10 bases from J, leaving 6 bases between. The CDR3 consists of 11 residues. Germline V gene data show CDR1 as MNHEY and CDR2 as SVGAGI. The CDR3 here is CASSYREEQFF. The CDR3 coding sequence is TGTGCCAGCAGTTACCGGGAGGAGCAGTTCTTC.